This TCR beta chain was obtained from a study of beta chain features in type 1 diabetes. About the study: Healthy donors, compared against patients, showed similar age, gender and cell yields. The samples had roughly 110,000,000 sorted cells examined in all. The study's findings and limits: Moderately but significantly shorter TCRB CDR3s were found in Type 1 diabetes patients in all four CD4+ subsets. A possible short-template PCR bias applies equally to patients and controls.

Investigators reverse transcribed all isolated RNA, so they sequenced expressed TCRB transcripts. Libraries were prepared by immunoSEQ multiplex PCR; TCRdb keeps only in-frame clonotypes and omits some of them. The sample includes 500,000 to 650,000 clones, approximately 13% of them seen just once. This clone occurred a few times. Its antigen is not identified. The CDR3 has 13 residues. Per the germline V gene, CDR1 is KGHSH and CDR2 is LQKENI. V was trimmed by 6 bases and J by 8 bases, leaving 13 bases between them. Sequenced input: naive CD4+ T cells from blood. The receptor was derived from a man under 40 with type 1 diabetes. V gene TRBV18 combines with J gene TRBJ2-2; unclear D gene. The CDR3 bases are TGTGCCAGCTCCCCGATGAGTGCAGGGGAGCTGTTTTTT. Translation gives CASSPMSAGELFF. The entire variable domain, with the rest obtained from reference TRBV18 and TRBJ2-2, is as follows: NAGVMQNPRHLVRRRGQEARLRCSPMKGHSHVYWYRQLPEEGLKFMVYLQKENIIDESGMPKERFSAEFPKEGPSILRIQQVVRGDSAAYFCASSPMSAGELFFGEGSRLTVL.